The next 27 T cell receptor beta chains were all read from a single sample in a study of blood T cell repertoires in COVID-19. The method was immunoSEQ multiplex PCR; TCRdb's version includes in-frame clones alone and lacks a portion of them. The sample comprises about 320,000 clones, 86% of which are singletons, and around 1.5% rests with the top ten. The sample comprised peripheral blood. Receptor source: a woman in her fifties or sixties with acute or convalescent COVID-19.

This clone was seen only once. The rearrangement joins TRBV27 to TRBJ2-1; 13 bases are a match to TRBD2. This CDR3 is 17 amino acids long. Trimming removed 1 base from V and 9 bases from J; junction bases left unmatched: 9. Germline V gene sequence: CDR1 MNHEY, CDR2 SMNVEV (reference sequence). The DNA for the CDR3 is TGTGCCAGCAGTTTATTCGGACTAGCGGGAGTCGAGGGTGAGCAGTTCTTC. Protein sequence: CASSLFGLAGVEGEQFF.

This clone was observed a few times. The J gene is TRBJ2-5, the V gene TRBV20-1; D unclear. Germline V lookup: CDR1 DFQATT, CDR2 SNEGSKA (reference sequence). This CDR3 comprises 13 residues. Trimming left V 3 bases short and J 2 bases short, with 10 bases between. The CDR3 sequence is CSASIRSQETQYF. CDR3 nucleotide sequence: TGCAGTGCTAGTATAAGGAGTCAAGAGACCCAGTACTTC.

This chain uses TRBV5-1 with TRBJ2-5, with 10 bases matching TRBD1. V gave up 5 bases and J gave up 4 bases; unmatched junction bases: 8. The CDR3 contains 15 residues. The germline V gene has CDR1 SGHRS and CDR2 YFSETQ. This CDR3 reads CASRIGTGVLETQYF. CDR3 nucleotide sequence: TGCGCCAGCAGAATAGGGACAGGGGTGTTAGAGACCCAGTACTTC. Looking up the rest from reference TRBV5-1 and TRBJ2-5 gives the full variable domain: KAGVTQTPRYLIKTRGQQVTLSCSPISGHRSVSWYQQTPGQGLQFLFEYFSETQRNKGNFPGRFSGRQFSNSRSEMNVSTLELGDSALYLCASRIGTGVLETQYFGPGTRLLVL.

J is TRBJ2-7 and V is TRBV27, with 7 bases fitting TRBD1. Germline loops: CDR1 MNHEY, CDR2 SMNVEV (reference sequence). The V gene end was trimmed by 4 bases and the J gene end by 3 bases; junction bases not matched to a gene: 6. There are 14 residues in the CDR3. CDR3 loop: CASSWRQGHYEQYF. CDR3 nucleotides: TGTGCCAGCAGTTGGAGACAGGGCCACTACGAGCAGTACTTC.

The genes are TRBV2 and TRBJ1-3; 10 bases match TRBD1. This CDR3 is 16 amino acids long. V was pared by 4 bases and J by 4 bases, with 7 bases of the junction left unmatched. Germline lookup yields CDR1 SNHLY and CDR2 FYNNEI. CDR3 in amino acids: CASSGAGTGVGNTIYF. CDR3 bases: TGTGCCAGCAGTGGCGCCGGGACAGGGGTGGGAAACACCATATATTTT. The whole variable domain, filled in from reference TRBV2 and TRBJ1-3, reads EPEVTQTPSHQVTQMGQEVILRCVPISNHLYFYWYRQILGQKVEFLVSFYNNEISEKSEIFDDQFSVERPDGSNFTLKIRSTKLEDSAMYFCASSGAGTGVGNTIYFGEGSWLTVV.

The CDR3 DNA reads as TGTGCCAGCAGCTCTGGGGACAGGAGACCCTACGAGCAGTACTTC. This translates into CASSSGDRRPYEQYF. The chain is built from TRBV5-6 and TRBJ2-7, with 8 positions matching TRBD1. Germline lookup yields CDR1 SGHDT and CDR2 YYEEEE. V lost 3 bases to trimming and J lost 2 bases; unmatched junction nucleotides: 7. The length of the CDR3 is 15 residues.

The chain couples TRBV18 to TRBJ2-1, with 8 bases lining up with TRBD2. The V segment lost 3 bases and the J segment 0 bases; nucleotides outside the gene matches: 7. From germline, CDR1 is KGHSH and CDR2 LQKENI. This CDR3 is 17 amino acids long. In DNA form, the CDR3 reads TGTGCCAGCTCACCCCCACTAGCGGCTAACTCCTACAATGAGCAGTTCTTC. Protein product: CASSPPLAANSYNEQFF.

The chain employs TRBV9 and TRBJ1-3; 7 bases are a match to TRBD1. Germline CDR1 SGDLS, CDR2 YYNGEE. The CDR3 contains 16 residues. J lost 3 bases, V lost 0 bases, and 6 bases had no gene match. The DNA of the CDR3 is TGTGCCAGCAGCGTAGACCCAGGGGGAATTGGAAACACCATATATTTT. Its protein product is CASSVDPGGIGNTIYF. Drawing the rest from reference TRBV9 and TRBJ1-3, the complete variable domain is DSGVTQTPKHLITATGQRVTLRCSPRSGDLSVYWYQQSLDQGLQFLIQYYNGEERAKGNILERFSAQQFPDLHSELNLSSLELGDSALYFCASSVDPGGIGNTIYFGEGSWLTVV.

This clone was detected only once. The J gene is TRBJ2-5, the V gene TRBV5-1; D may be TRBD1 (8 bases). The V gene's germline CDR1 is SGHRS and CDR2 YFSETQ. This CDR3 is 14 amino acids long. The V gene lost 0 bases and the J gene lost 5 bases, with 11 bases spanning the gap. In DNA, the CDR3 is TGCGCCAGCAGCTTGGAACAGGGGGGGGAGACCCAGTACTTC. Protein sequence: CASSLEQGGETQYF.

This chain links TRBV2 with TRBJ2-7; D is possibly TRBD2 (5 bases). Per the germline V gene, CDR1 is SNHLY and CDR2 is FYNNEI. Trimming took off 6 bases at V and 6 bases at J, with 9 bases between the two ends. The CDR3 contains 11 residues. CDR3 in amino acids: CASREAGEQYF. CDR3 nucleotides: TGTGCCAGCAGGGAGGCTGGCGAGCAGTACTTC.

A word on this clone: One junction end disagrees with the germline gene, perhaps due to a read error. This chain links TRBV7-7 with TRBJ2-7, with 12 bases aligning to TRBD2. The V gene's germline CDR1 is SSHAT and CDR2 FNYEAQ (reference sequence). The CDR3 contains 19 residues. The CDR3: CASSRAMTSGSPLSYEQYF. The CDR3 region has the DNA TGTGCTAGCAGTCGGGCCATGACTAGCGGGAGCCCACTCTCCTACGAGCAGTACTTC. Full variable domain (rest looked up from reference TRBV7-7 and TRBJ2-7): GAGVSQSPRYKVTKRGQDVTLRCDPISSHATLYWYQQALGQGPEFLTYFNYEAQPDKSGLPSDRFSAERPEGSISTLTIQRTEQRDSAMYRCASSRAMTSGSPLSYEQYFGPGTRLTVT.

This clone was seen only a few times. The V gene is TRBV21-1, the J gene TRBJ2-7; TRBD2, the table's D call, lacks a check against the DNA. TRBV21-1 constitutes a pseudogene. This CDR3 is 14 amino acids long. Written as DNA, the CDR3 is TGTGCCAGCAGCAAATGTCTAGCGGCCTACGAGCAGTACTTC. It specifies CASSKCLAAYEQYF.

Here the CDR3 reads CASSLSQGALYNEQFF. The CDR3 nucleotides are TGTGCCAGCAGTTTATCCCAGGGGGCGCTCTACAATGAGCAGTTCTTC. The J gene is TRBJ2-1, the V gene TRBV28; 8 nucleotides agree with TRBD1. Germline assignment: CDR1 MDHEN and CDR2 SYDVKM. The CDR3 covers 16 residues. V lost 1 base to trimming and J lost 3 bases; unmatched junction nucleotides: 5.

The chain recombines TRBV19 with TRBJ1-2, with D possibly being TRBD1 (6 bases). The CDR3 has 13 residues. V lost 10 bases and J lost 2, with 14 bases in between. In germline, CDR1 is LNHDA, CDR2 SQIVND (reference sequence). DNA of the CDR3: TGTGCCACAAAAAGGACAGACAACTATGGCTACACCTTC. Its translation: CATKRTDNYGYTF.

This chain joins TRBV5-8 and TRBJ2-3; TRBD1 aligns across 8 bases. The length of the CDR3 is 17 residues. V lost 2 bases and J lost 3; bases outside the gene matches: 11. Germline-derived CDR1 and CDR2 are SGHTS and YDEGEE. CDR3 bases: TGTGCCAGCAGCTTTCTTTTGGGACAGGTGAAAACAGATACGCAGTATTTT. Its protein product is CASSFLLGQVKTDTQYF.

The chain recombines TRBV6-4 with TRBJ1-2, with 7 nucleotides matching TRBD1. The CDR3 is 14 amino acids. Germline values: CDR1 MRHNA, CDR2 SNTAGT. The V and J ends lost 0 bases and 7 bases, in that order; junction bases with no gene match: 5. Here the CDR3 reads CASSDSGDSLGYTF. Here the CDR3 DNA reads TGTGCCAGCAGTGACTCGGGGGACAGTCTTGGCTACACCTTC.

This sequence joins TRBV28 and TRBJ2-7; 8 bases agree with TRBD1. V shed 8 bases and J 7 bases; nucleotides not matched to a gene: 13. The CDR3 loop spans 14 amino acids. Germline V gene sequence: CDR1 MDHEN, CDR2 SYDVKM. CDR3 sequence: CASLFSGQVGEQYF. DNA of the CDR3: TGTGCCAGCTTGTTTTCGGGACAGGTGGGGGAGCAGTACTTC. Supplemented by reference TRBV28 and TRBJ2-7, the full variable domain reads DVKVTQSSRYLVKRTGEKVFLECVQDMDHENMFWYRQDPGLGLRLIYFSYDVKMKEKGDIPEGYSVSREKKERFSLILESASTNQTSMYLCASLFSGQVGEQYFGPGTRLTVT.

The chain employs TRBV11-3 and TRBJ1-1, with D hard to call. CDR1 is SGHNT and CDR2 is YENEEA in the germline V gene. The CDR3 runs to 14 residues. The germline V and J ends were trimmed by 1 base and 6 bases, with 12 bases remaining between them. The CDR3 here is CASSLAQESAEAFF. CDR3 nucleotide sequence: TGTGCCAGCAGCTTAGCCCAAGAGTCCGCTGAAGCTTTCTTT.

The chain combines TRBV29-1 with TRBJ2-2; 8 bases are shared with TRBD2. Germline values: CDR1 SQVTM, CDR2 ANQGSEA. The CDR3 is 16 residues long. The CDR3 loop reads CSGQLAGRANTGELFF. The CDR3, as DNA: TGCAGTGGACAGTTAGCGGGGAGGGCGAACACCGGGGAGCTGTTTTTT.

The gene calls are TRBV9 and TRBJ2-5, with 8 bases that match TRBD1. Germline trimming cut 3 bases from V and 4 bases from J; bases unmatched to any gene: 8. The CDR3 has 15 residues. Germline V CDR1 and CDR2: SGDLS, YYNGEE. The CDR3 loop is CASSARQGTPETQYF. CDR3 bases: TGTGCCAGCAGCGCCCGACAGGGGACCCCAGAGACCCAGTACTTC.

The DNA for the CDR3 is TGTGCCAGCAGTTTATCGAGTTTCGGACAGGGTGGAGGCTACACCTTC. It codes for CASSLSSFGQGGGYTF. This rearrangement joins TRBV27 to TRBJ1-2; TRBD1 agrees at 8 bases. The CDR3 spans 16 residues. Trimming removed 0 bases from V and 8 bases from J; junction bases left unmatched: 11. CDR1 is MNHEY and CDR2 is SMNVEV in the germline V gene (reference sequence).

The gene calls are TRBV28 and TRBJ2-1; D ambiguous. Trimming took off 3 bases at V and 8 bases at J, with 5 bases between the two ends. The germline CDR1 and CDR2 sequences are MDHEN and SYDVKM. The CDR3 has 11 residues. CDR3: CASSLGHEQFF. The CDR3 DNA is TGTGCCAGCAGTTTGGGCCATGAGCAGTTCTTC.

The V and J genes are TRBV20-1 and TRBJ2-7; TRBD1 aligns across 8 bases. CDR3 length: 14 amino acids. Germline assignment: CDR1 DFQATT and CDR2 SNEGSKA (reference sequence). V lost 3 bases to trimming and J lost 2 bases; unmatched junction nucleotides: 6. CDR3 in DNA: TGCAGTGCTAGTGGGGGACAGGCCACCTACGAGCAGTACTTC. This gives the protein CSASGGQATYEQYF.

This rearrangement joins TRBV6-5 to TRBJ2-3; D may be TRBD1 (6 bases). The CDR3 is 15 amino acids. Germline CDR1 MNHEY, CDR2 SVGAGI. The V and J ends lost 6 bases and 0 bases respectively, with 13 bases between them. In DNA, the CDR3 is TGTGCCAGCAGCCAGGACAGAGCTAGCACAGATACGCAGTATTTT. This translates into CASSQDRASTDTQYF.

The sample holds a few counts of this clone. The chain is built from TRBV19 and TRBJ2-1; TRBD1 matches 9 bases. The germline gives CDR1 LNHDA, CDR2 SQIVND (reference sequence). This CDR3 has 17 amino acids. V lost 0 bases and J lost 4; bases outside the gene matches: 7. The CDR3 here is CASSIELSGQGYNEQFF. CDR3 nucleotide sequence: TGTGCCAGTAGTATAGAACTATCGGGACAGGGTTACAATGAGCAGTTCTTC.

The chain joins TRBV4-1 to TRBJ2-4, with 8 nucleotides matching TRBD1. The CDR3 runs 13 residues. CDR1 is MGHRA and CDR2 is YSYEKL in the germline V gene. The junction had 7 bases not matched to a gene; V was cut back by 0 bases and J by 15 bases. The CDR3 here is CASSQDWGQVSYF. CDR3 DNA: TGCGCCAGCAGCCAAGATTGGGGACAGGTCTCGTACTTC.

DNA for the CDR3: TGTGCCAGCAGCTTTATCTCGACGTCGCGGTACGAGCAGTACTTC. Protein: CASSFISTSRYEQYF. The V and J genes are TRBV7-9 and TRBJ2-7; D is uncertain. Per the germline V gene, CDR1 is SEHNR and CDR2 is FQNEAQ (reference sequence). Trimming stripped 3 bases from V and 4 bases from J, with 16 bases between. The CDR3 spans 15 residues.